This record concerns one T cell receptor beta chain sequence. Its antigen remains unidentified. Production of TCR beta cDNA relied on 5'RACE template switching with UMIs. TCRdb reprocessed the 5' RACE reads and reports one entry per CDR3 protein, with no DNA. The table for this sample gives about 390,000 distinct CDR3 sequences. The sample belongs to a study of T cells expressing NK-cell markers. Study findings and constraints: Unclear, still, was the HCMV specificity of the expanded NKG2C+ T cell clones. NKG2C+ dominant clonotype frequencies in 6 or 7 donors were roughly 1.0-7.5% of CD8+ T cells. There were four donors in whom these clonotypes also led the CD3+CD56-NKG2C+ fraction.

The CDR3 totals 15 residues. Per the germline V gene, CDR1 is WSHSY and CDR2 is SAAADI. The receptor comes from a woman aged 45-59 years in good health. This chain connects TRBV10-2 to TRBJ2-1; TCRdb's D gene call, TRBD2, goes unchecked for lack of DNA. Sequencing used blood T cells: a sorted CD56 or NKG2C T cell subset, CD4+ or CD8+ T cells, or bulk PBMC T cells (not recorded which). CDR3 loop: CASRDTSGGYNEQFF.